Below, 21 T cell receptor beta chains from the same sample are listed, as sequenced in a study of PD-1 blockade in classical Hodgkin lymphoma. All patients relapsed after autologous stem cell transplantation, and brentuximab vedotin exposure varied. TCRdb's table, derived via immunoSEQ multiplex PCR, lists solely in-frame clones and lacks some. The sample has some 96,000 clones, over 70% seen once. The sequences come from peripheral blood mononuclear cells (PBMCs), collected at baseline. The receptors derive from a human donor with classical Hodgkin lymphoma.

The chain recombines TRBV11-2 with TRBJ2-5; a weak D match, TRBD2 (6 bases). Trimming took off 1 base at V and 5 bases at J, with 11 bases between the two ends. Germline V gene lookup returns CDR1 SGHAT and CDR2 FQNNGV. There are 14 residues in the CDR3. CDR3 sequence reads: CASSLAGGQETQYF. In DNA, the CDR3 is TGTGCCAGCAGCTTAGCCGGGGGTCAGGAGACCCAGTACTTC. Variable domain in full (rest from reference TRBV11-2 and TRBJ2-5): EAGVAQSPRYKIIEKRQSVAFWCNPISGHATLYWYQQILGQGPKLLIQFQNNGVVDDSQLPKDRFSAERLKGVDSTLKIQPAKLEDSAVYLCASSLAGGQETQYFGPGTRLLVL.

The CDR3 nucleotides read TGTGCCAGCAGGCTAGCGGCAAACTCCTACGAGCAGTACTTC. It codes for CASRLAANSYEQYF. This chain links TRBV6-5 with TRBJ2-7; 7 bases fit TRBD2. Germline V gives CDR1 MNHEY, CDR2 SVGAGI. The CDR3 is 14 amino acids. V shed 6 bases, J shed 0 bases, and the junction held 5 bases outside the gene matches.

The chain employs TRBV9 and TRBJ2-1; tentatively, D is TRBD2 (6 bases). Between the trimmed V and J ends, which lost 0 bases and 10 bases, there was a span of 23 bases. The CDR3 extends over 17 amino acids. The V gene's germline CDR1 is SGDLS and CDR2 YYNGEE. CDR3 sequence: CASSVAASEISDREQFF. Here the CDR3 DNA reads TGTGCCAGCAGCGTAGCGGCTAGCGAGATTTCAGACCGGGAGCAGTTCTTC.

CDR3 nucleotide sequence: TGTGCCAGCAGCGGCACATCCTACGAGCAGTACTTC. Its translation: CASSGTSYEQYF. This chain connects TRBV6-6 to TRBJ2-7; D is unresolved. Per the germline V gene, CDR1 is MNHNY and CDR2 is SVGAGI (reference sequence). V was cut by 6 bases and J by 1 base, with 7 bases left in between. CDR3 length equals 12 residues.

The chain has TRBV19 and TRBJ1-5; no clear D gene. V gave up 5 bases and J gave up 0 bases, with 11 bases separating them. The CDR3 runs 15 residues. Germline CDR1 reads LNHDA; CDR2 reads SQIVND (reference sequence). The CDR3 protein is CASSLRVYSNQPQHF. The CDR3 DNA is TGTGCCAGTAGTCTCCGGGTCTATAGCAATCAGCCCCAGCATTTT.

The chain recombines TRBV19 with TRBJ2-7, with TRBD2 as a possible D gene (6 bases). Trimming cost V 5 bases and J 7 bases, with 15 bases left between them. The CDR3 is 13 residues long. Germline CDR1 and CDR2: LNHDA and SQIVND (reference sequence). Here the CDR3 DNA reads TGTGCCAGTAGTGGGGACTTCGAATCGGAGCAGTACTTC. This translates into CASSGDFESEQYF.

The rearrangement uses TRBV5-1 and TRBJ2-5; D unclear. CDR1 is SGHRS and CDR2 is YFSETQ in the germline V gene. The V end lost 4 bases, the J end lost 3 bases, and 10 bases lay between the germline ends. There are 13 residues in the CDR3. CDR3 sequence (DNA): TGCGCCAGCAGCCCCCGCACGAAAGAGACCCAGTACTTC. Its protein is CASSPRTKETQYF.

This clone has just a few counts. The chain links TRBV11-1 to TRBJ1-1; maybe TRBD1 (6 bases). The ends were cut back, 5 bases at V and 6 bases at J, with 16 bases in the middle. The CDR3 consists of 14 residues. Germline loops: CDR1 SGHAT, CDR2 FQDESV (reference sequence). CDR3 loop: CASSLRTGIAEAFF. For the CDR3, the DNA is TGTGCCAGCAGCCTCCGTACAGGGATCGCTGAAGCTTTCTTT.

The genes are TRBV27 and TRBJ2-2, with D possibly TRBD1 on 8 matching bases. The V and J ends lost 8 bases and 1 base respectively, with 20 bases between them. This CDR3 is built from 17 residues. Germline CDR1 reads MNHEY; CDR2 reads SMNVEV (reference sequence). The CDR3 nucleotides read TGTGCCAGCCGCCCCTCAGCGGGGACAGGGAACACCGGGGAGCTGTTTTTT. This gives the protein CASRPSAGTGNTGELFF.

The chain links TRBV4-2 to TRBJ1-4; 7 bases line up with TRBD1. Germline CDR1 and CDR2: LGHNA and YNFKEQ. CDR3 length: 18 amino acids. V was pared by 4 bases and J by 0 bases, with 11 bases of the junction left unmatched. The CDR3 region is CASSLGTELTPTNEKLFF. CDR3 in DNA: TGTGCCAGCAGCCTCGGGACAGAGCTAACCCCAACTAATGAAAAACTGTTTTTT.

The chain uses TRBV28 and TRBJ1-1; possible D gene TRBD1, 6 bases. V was pared by 6 bases and J by 7 bases, with 12 bases between. CDR3 size: 12 residues. CDR1 and CDR2 (germline): MDHEN, SYDVKM. The CDR3 bases are TGTGCCAGCAGCCACGACAGGAGTGAAGCTTTCTTT. This sequence encodes CASSHDRSEAFF.

The gene calls are TRBV5-1 and TRBJ1-4; D unresolved. Germline-derived CDR1 and CDR2 are SGHRS and YFSETQ. The CDR3 is made up of 16 amino acids. V dropped 0 bases and J dropped 7 bases, with 16 bases sitting between them. The DNA of the CDR3 is TGCGCCAGCAGCTTGGCCGGGCCAAACGCCGGTGAAAAACTGTTTTTT. This sequence encodes CASSLAGPNAGEKLFF.

The chain couples TRBV10-3 to TRBJ2-1; 8 nucleotides line up with TRBD1. CDR3 length: 14 residues. V lost 10 bases and J lost 7; bases outside the gene matches: 12. Germline loops: CDR1 ENHRY, CDR2 SYGVKD. CDR3 nucleotides: TGTGCCACTGTAAGGCAGGGGGCATGGAATGAGCAGTTCTTC. Translation: CATVRQGAWNEQFF.

This clone was seen a handful of times. The chain uses TRBV2 and TRBJ2-7; the match to TRBD2 covers 8 bases. CDR3 length: 18 amino acids. V shed 4 bases, J shed 0 bases, and the junction held 14 bases outside the gene matches. CDR1 SNHLY and CDR2 FYNNEI come from the germline V gene. The CDR3 is CASSGPVSLAANSYEQYF. The CDR3 DNA is TGTGCCAGCAGTGGACCAGTATCACTAGCGGCTAACTCCTACGAGCAGTACTTC. Using reference TRBV2 and TRBJ2-7 for the parts outside the CDR3, the full variable domain is EPEVTQTPSHQVTQMGQEVILRCVPISNHLYFYWYRQILGQKVEFLVSFYNNEISEKSEIFDDQFSVERPDGSNFTLKIRSTKLEDSAMYFCASSGPVSLAANSYEQYFGPGTRLTVT.

The chain uses TRBV9 and TRBJ2-1; no reliable D call. Trimming cost V 3 bases and J 0 bases, with 10 bases left between them. Germline loops: CDR1 SGDLS, CDR2 YYNGEE. There are 15 residues in the CDR3. This chain's CDR3 is CASSALLDSYNEQFF. The CDR3 DNA reads as TGTGCCAGCAGCGCCCTTTTGGACTCCTACAATGAGCAGTTCTTC.

The chain links TRBV7-9 to TRBJ1-1; 10 nucleotides align to TRBD1. Germline trimming cut 5 bases from V and 6 bases from J; bases unmatched to any gene: 6. This CDR3 contains 14 residues. CDR1 and CDR2 from the germline V gene are SEHNR and FQNEAQ (reference sequence). The CDR3 reads CASSPSGQGSEAFF. As DNA, the CDR3 is TGTGCCAGCAGCCCCTCGGGACAGGGGTCTGAAGCTTTCTTT.

The genes are TRBV9 and TRBJ2-1; TRBD2 agrees at 7 bases. With V trimmed by 3 bases and J by 1 base, 4 bases remained unmatched. This CDR3 comprises 15 residues. The germline CDR1 and CDR2 sequences are SGDLS and YYNGEE. CDR3 amino acids: CASSGGRASYNEQFF. CDR3 coding DNA: TGTGCCAGCAGCGGCGGGAGAGCGTCCTACAATGAGCAGTTCTTC.

The sample holds one count of this clone. CDR3 nucleotides: TGTGCCAGCAGTGTGAGAGTGGACGACACTGAAGCTTTCTTT. This gives the protein CASSVRVDDTEAFF. The gene calls are TRBV6-1 and TRBJ1-1, with unresolved D. The CDR3 covers 14 residues. CDR1 MNHNS and CDR2 SASEGT come from the germline V gene. Trimming stripped 4 bases from V and 3 bases from J, with 12 bases between.

V usage is TRBV6-4 and J usage is TRBJ2-3; 8 nucleotides agree with TRBD1. Germline-derived CDR1 and CDR2 are MRHNA and SNTAGT. This CDR3 contains 18 residues. V shed 10 bases and J 4 bases; nucleotides not matched to a gene: 22. The CDR3 DNA follows: TGTGCCACCAACACCACCCCCTCAGGGGGCGCTGGAGCAGATACGCAGTATTTT. This gives the protein CATNTTPSGGAGADTQYF.

The rearrangement uses TRBV6-6 and TRBJ2-7; TRBD2 matches at 8 bases. V gave up 6 bases and J gave up 0 bases; unmatched junction bases: 7. The CDR3 runs to 15 residues. Germline CDR1 reads MNHNY; CDR2 reads SVGAGI (reference sequence). The DNA for the CDR3 is TGTGCCAGCAGCCCACTAGCGGTCCTCTCCTACGAGCAGTACTTC. This translates into CASSPLAVLSYEQYF.

This clone was observed a few times. The V and J genes are TRBV5-1 and TRBJ2-5; D not certain. The germline CDR1 and CDR2 sequences are SGHRS and YFSETQ. Trimming cost V 6 bases and J 2 bases, with 11 bases left between them. The CDR3 contains 13 residues. CDR3 sequence reads: CASTLGGQETQYF. DNA of the CDR3: TGCGCCAGCACCCTTGGTGGGCAAGAGACCCAGTACTTC. The full variable domain, completed using reference TRBV5-1 and TRBJ2-5, is KAGVTQTPRYLIKTRGQQVTLSCSPISGHRSVSWYQQTPGQGLQFLFEYFSETQRNKGNFPGRFSGRQFSNSRSEMNVSTLELGDSALYLCASTLGGQETQYFGPGTRLLVL.